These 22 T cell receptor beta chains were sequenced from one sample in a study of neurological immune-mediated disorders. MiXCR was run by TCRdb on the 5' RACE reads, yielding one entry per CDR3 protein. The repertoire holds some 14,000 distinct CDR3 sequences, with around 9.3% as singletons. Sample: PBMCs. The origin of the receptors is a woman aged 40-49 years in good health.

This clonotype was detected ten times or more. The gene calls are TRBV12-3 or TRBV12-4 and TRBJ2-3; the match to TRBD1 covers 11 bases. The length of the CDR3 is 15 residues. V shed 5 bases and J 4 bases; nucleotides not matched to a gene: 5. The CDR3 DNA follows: TGTGCCAGCAGTCCAGGGACAGGGGGAGCAGATACGCAGTATTTT. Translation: CASSPGTGGADTQYF.

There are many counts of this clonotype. The CDR3 here is CASSPMGNLLGYTF. DNA for the CDR3: TGCGCCAGCAGCCCGATGGGAAACTTACTTGGCTACACCTTC. The chain couples TRBV5-1 to TRBJ1-2; D call uncertain. From germline, CDR1 is SGHRS and CDR2 YFSETQ. The CDR3 extends over 14 amino acids. V lost 4 bases and J 7 bases, leaving 17 bases between the germline ends.

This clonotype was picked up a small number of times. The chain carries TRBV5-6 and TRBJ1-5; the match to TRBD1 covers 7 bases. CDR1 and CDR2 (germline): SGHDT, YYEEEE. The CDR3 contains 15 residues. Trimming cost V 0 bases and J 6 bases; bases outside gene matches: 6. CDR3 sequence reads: CASSLGDRVVQPQHF. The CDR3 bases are TGTGCCAGCAGCTTGGGAGACAGGGTAGTTCAGCCCCAGCATTTT.

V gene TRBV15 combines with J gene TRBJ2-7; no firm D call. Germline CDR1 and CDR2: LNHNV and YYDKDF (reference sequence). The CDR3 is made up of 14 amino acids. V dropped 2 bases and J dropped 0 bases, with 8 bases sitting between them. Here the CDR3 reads CATSRLGLSYEQYF. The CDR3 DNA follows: TGTGCCACCAGCAGACTGGGTCTCTCCTACGAGCAGTACTTC.

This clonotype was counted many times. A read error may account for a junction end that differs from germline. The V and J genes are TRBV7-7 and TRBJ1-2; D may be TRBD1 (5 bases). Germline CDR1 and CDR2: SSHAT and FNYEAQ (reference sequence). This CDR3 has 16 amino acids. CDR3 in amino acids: CASTPTAGGRTYGYTF. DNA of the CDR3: TGTGCTAGCACCCCGACCGCCGGGGGAAGAACCTATGGCTACACCTTC.

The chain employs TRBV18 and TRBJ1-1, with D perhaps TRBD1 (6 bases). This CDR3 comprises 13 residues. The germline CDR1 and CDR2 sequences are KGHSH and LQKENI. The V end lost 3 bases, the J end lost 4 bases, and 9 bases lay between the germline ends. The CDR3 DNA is TGTGCCAGCTCACCCGGGACACTCACTGAAGCTTTCTTT. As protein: CASSPGTLTEAFF.

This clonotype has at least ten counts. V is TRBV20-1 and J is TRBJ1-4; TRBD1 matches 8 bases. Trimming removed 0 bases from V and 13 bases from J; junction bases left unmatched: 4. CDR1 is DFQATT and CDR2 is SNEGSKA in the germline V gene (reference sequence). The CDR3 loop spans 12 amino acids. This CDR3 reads CSARDLDRGLFF. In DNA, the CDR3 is TGCAGTGCTAGAGATCTTGACAGGGGACTGTTTTTT.

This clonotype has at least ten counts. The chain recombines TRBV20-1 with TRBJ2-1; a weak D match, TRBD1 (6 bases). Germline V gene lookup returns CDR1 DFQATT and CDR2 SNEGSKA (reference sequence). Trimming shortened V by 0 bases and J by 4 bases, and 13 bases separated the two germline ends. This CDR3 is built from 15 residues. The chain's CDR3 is CSARDGQFQYNEQFF. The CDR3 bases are TGCAGTGCTAGAGATGGACAGTTCCAATACAATGAGCAGTTCTTC.

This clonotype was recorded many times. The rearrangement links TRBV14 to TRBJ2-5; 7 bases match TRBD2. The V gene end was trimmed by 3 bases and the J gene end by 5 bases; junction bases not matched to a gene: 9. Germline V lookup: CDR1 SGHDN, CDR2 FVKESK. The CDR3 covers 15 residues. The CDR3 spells CASSQVAGEWETQYF. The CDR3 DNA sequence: TGTGCCAGCAGCCAGGTGGCGGGAGAATGGGAGACCCAGTACTTC.

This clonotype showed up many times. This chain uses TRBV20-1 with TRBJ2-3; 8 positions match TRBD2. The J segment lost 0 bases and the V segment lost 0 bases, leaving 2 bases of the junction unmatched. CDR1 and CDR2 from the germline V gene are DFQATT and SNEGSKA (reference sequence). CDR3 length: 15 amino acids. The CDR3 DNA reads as TGCAGTGCTAGAGAACTAGCGGATAGCACAGATACGCAGTATTTT. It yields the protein CSARELADSTDTQYF.

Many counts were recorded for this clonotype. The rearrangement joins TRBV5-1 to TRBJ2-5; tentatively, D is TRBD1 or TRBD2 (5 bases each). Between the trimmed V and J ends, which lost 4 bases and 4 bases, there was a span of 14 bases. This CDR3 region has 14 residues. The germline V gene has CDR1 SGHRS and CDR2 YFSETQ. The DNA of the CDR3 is TGCGCCAGCAGCACCGGGGCGATCGGAGAGACCCAGTACTTC. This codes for CASSTGAIGETQYF.

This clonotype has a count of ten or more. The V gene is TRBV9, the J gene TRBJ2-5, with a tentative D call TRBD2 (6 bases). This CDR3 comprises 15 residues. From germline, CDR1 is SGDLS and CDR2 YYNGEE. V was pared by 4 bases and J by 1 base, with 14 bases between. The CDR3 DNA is TGTGCCAGCAGCCATACCCCCGGGAGCCAAGAGACCCAGTACTTC. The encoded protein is CASSHTPGSQETQYF.

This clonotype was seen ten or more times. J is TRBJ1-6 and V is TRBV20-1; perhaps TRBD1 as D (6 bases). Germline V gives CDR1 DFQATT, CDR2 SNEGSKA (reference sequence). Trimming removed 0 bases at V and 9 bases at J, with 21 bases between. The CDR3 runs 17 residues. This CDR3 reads CSARDRLSRGQSSPLHF. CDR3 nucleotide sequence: TGCAGTGCTAGAGATCGGCTCTCCCGGGGGCAAAGTTCACCCCTCCACTTT.

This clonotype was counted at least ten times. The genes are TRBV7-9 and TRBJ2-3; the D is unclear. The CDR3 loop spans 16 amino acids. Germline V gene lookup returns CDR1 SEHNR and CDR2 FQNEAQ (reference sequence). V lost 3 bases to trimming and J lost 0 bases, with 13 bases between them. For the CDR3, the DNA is TGTGCCAGCAGCTTCCCCACAGACTCTAGCACAGATACGCAGTATTTT. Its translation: CASSFPTDSSTDTQYF.

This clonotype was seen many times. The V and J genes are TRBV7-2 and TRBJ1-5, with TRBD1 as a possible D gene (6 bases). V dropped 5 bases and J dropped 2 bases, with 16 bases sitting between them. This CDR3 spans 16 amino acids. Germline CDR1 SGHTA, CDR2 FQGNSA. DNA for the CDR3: TGTGCCAGCAGCCCCGCAGGGGCTCGGGGCAATCAGCCCCAGCATTTT. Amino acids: CASSPAGARGNQPQHF.

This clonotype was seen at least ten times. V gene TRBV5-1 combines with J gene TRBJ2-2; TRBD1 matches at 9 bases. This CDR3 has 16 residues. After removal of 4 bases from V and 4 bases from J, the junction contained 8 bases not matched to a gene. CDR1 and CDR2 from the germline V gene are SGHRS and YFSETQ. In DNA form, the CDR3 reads TGCGCCAGCAGCCCCGCGGGACAGGGTACCACCGGGGAGCTGTTTTTT. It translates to CASSPAGQGTTGELFF.

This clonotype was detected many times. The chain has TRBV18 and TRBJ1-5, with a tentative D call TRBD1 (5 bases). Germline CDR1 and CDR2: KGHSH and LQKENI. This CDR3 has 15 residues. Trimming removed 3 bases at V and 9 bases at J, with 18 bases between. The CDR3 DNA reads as TGTGCCAGCTCACCGCGCGGGGACGGCATAGCGCCCCAGCATTTT. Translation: CASSPRGDGIAPQHF.

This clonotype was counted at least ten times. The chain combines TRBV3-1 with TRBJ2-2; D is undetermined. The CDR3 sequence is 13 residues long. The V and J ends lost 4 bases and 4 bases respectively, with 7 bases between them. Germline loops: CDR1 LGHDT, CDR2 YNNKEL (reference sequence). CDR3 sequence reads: CASSPRSTGELFF. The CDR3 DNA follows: TGTGCCAGCAGCCCAAGGTCCACCGGGGAGCTGTTTTTT.

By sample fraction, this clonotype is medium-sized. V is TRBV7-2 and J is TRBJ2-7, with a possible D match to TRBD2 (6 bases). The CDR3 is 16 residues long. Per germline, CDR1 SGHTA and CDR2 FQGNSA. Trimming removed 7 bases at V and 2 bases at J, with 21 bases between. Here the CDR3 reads CASTLGGSFGAYEQYF. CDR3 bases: TGTGCCAGCACCCTTGGGGGGTCCTTTGGAGCCTACGAGCAGTACTTC.

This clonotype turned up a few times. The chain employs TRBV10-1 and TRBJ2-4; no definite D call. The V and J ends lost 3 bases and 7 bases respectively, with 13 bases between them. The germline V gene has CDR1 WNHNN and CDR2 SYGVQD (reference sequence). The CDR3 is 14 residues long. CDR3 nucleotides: TGCGCCAGCAGTGACAGCCCCCCGGCGAACATTCAGTACTTC. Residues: CASSDSPPANIQYF.

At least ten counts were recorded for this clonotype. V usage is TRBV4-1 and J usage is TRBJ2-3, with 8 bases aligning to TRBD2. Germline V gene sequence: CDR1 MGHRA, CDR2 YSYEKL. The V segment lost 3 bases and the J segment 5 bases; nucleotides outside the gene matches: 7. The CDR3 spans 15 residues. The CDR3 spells CASSHRTSSRDTQYF. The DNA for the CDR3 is TGCGCCAGCAGCCATCGGACTAGCTCTAGAGATACGCAGTATTTT.

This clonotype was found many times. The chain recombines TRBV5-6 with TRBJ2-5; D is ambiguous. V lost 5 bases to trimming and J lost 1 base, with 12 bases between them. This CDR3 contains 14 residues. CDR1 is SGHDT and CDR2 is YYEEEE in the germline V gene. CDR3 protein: CASSSRQLQETQYF. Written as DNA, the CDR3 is TGTGCCAGCAGTTCCCGCCAGCTCCAAGAGACCCAGTACTTC.